These 15 T cell receptor beta chains share one sample of origin, sequenced in a study of Graves' ophthalmopathy and Graves' hyperthyroidism. The sequenced template was RNA, covering the TCR beta CDR3 region. Scientists carried out first-round RT-PCR using HTBI primers and then a second-round multiplex PCR. TCRdb re-analysed the multiplex PCR reads in MiXCR, keeping a single row per CDR3 protein. The sample records under 400,000 distinct CDR3 sequences, 15% to 20% being singletons. Specimen: peripheral blood. All receptors derive from an adult man with Graves' ophthalmopathy.

Many counts were recorded for this clonotype. The CDR3 sequence is CASHRERDQETQYF. CDR3 sequence (DNA): TGTGCCTCCCACCGGGAGCGGGACCAAGAGACCCAGTACTTC. The V call is TRBV6-5, the J call TRBJ2-5; a possible D gene is TRBD2 (6 bases). Trimming stripped 11 bases from V and 0 bases from J, with 16 bases between. The CDR3 sequence is 14 residues long. Germline lookup yields CDR1 MNHEY and CDR2 SVGAGI.

This clonotype was counted many times. V usage is TRBV5-1 and J usage is TRBJ2-7; TRBD1 matches at 9 bases. Germline loops: CDR1 SGHRS, CDR2 YFSETQ. The CDR3 runs to 14 residues. The ends lost 3 bases at V and 5 bases at J; junction bases unmatched: 6. The CDR3 region has the DNA TGCGCCAGCAGCTCGGGACAGGGTGAGCACGAGCAGTACTTC. Its protein product is CASSSGQGEHEQYF.

This clonotype was observed many times. V is TRBV6-1 and J is TRBJ2-7; 7 bases are a match to TRBD2. Losses at the gene ends were 1 base for V and 2 bases for J; bases not matched to a gene: 11. This CDR3 comprises 17 residues. The germline CDR1 and CDR2 sequences are MNHNS and SASEGT. The CDR3 loop reads CASSEVFWSGTTYEQYF. CDR3 bases: TGTGCCAGCAGTGAAGTTTTTTGGAGCGGGACCACCTACGAGCAGTACTTC.

The V call is TRBV6-1, the J call TRBJ2-7, with D perhaps matching TRBD1 (5 bases). CDR3 size: 14 residues. V gave up 6 bases and J gave up 4 bases, with 16 bases separating them. CDR1 and CDR2 from the germline V gene are MNHNS and SASEGT. The chain's CDR3 is CASRIDRATYEQYF. The CDR3 coding sequence is TGTGCCAGCAGGATTGACAGAGCTACATACGAGCAGTACTTC.

This clonotype has a count of ten or more. This sequence joins TRBV28 and TRBJ2-2; D possibly corresponds to TRBD1 (5 bases). The germline CDR1 and CDR2 sequences are MDHEN and SYDVKM. CDR3 size: 15 residues. Trimming stripped 7 bases from V and 0 bases from J, with 12 bases between. The CDR3 spells CASIPLGANTGELFF. The CDR3 bases are TGTGCCAGCATCCCCCTAGGGGCGAACACCGGGGAGCTGTTTTTT.

This clonotype was picked up many times. The genes are TRBV28 and TRBJ2-7, with 10 bases that match TRBD1. The CDR3 consists of 16 residues. After removal of 5 bases from V and 5 bases from J, the junction contained 12 bases not matched to a gene. Germline values: CDR1 MDHEN, CDR2 SYDVKM. CDR3 sequence (DNA): TGTGCCAGCAGTCAAGCCGGGACAGGGGCCTGGCACGAGCAGTACTTC. Its translation is CASSQAGTGAWHEQYF. The full variable domain, its missing parts supplied by reference TRBV28 and TRBJ2-7, is DVKVTQSSRYLVKRTGEKVFLECVQDMDHENMFWYRQDPGLGLRLIYFSYDVKMKEKGDIPEGYSVSREKKERFSLILESASTNQTSMYLCASSQAGTGAWHEQYFGPGTRLTVT.

This clonotype was seen repeatedly, ten times or more. This chain connects TRBV30 to TRBJ1-2, with D tentatively TRBD1 (6 bases). The germline V gene encodes CDR1 GTSNPN and CDR2 SVGIG (reference sequence). The CDR3 has 13 residues. Trimming removed 1 base at V and 3 bases at J, with 9 bases between. CDR3 sequence: CAWSEQGHYGYTF. The CDR3 DNA reads as TGTGCCTGGAGTGAACAGGGCCACTATGGCTACACCTTC. The full variable domain, with the rest looked up from reference TRBV30 and TRBJ1-2, is SQTIHQWPATLVQPVGSPLSLECTVEGTSNPNLYWYRQAAGRGLQLLFYSVGIGQISSEVPQNLSASRPQDRQFILSSKKLLLSDSGFYLCAWSEQGHYGYTFGSGTRLTVV.

In its sample, this clonotype was seen many times. The CDR3 here is CASSQEPGYGYTF. The DNA for the CDR3 is TGCGCCAGCAGCCAAGAACCAGGTTATGGCTACACCTTC. The V and J genes are TRBV4-3 and TRBJ1-2, with no clear D. This CDR3 is built from 13 residues. Trimming pared 0 bases from V and 5 bases from J, leaving 7 bases between. Per germline, CDR1 LGHNA and CDR2 YSLEER.

This clonotype was seen many times. The genes are TRBV6-1 and TRBJ1-1; 11 bases agree with TRBD1. Trimming at V came to 4 bases and at J to 2 bases, leaving 6 bases not matched to a gene. CDR1 MNHNS and CDR2 SASEGT come from the germline V gene. The CDR3 consists of 16 residues. The CDR3 reads CASSAQGQGGNTEAFF. In nucleotides, the CDR3 is TGTGCCAGCAGTGCCCAGGGACAGGGGGGTAACACTGAAGCTTTCTTT.

There are many counts of this clonotype. The rearrangement links TRBV27 to TRBJ2-6; 12 nucleotides agree with TRBD2. The germline CDR1 and CDR2 sequences are MNHEY and SMNVEV (reference sequence). V gave up 5 bases and J gave up 2 bases; unmatched junction bases: 1. The CDR3 runs to 16 residues. CDR3 residues: CASSRLAGAGANVLTF. CDR3 in DNA: TGTGCCAGCAGTAGACTAGCGGGGGCTGGGGCCAACGTCCTGACTTTC.

Ten or more counts support this clonotype. The CDR3 DNA sequence: TGTGCCAGCAGCCAAGGACAGGGCTATGGCTACACCTTC. It is translated as CASSQGQGYGYTF. J is TRBJ1-2 and V is TRBV7-9, with 8 bases lining up with TRBD1. This CDR3 is built from 13 residues. The trim removed 5 bases at V and 4 bases at J, leaving 3 bases unmatched. CDR1 is SEHNR, CDR2 FQNEAQ, per germline (reference sequence). The full variable domain, with the rest looked up from reference TRBV7-9 and TRBJ1-2, is DTGVSQNPRHKITKRGQNVTFRCDPISEHNRLYWYRQTLGQGPEFLTYFQNEAQLEKSRLLSDRFSAERPKGSFSTLEIQRTEQGDSAMYLCASSQGQGYGYTFGSGTRLTVV.

The chain joins TRBV24-1 to TRBJ2-1, with 11 bases fitting TRBD2. The CDR3 has 17 amino acids. CDR1 and CDR2 from the germline V gene are KGHDR and SFDVKD. Unmatched junction bases numbered 8, after V lost 8 bases and J lost 0 bases. CDR3: CATTGTSGTSSYNEQFF. CDR3 nucleotide sequence: TGTGCCACCACCGGGACTAGCGGCACTAGCTCCTACAATGAGCAGTTCTTC.

This clonotype was detected ten times or more. The DNA of the CDR3 is TGTGCCAGCAGCCAAGAACGGACCTATGGCTACACCTTC. Residues: CASSQERTYGYTF. The chain employs TRBV14 and TRBJ1-2, with D hard to call. The germline V and J ends were trimmed by 0 bases and 4 bases, with 6 bases remaining between them. CDR1 is SGHDN, CDR2 FVKESK, per germline. The CDR3 covers 13 residues. Looking up the rest from reference TRBV14 and TRBJ1-2 gives the full variable domain: EAGVTQFPSHSVIEKGQTVTLRCDPISGHDNLYWYRRVMGKEIKFLLHFVKESKQDESGMPNNRFLAERTGGTYSTLKVQPAELEDSGVYFCASSQERTYGYTFGSGTRLTVV.

As for this clonotype: The germline gene is not matched at one end of the junction; a read error may be the cause. The genes are TRBV6-5 and TRBJ1-2, with D perhaps TRBD1 (6 bases). The CDR3 spans 12 residues. CDR1 is MNHEY, CDR2 SVGAGI, per germline. Here the CDR3 reads CASIYGGAGYIF. CDR3 nucleotide sequence: TGTGCCAGCATTTACGGGGGGGCTGGCTACATCTTC.

This clonotype was observed at least ten times. The rearrangement uses TRBV27 and TRBJ1-5; 7 bases agree with TRBD1. V lost 5 bases to trimming and J lost 3 bases; unmatched junction nucleotides: 4. CDR3 length equals 14 residues. From germline, CDR1 is MNHEY and CDR2 SMNVEV (reference sequence). The chain's CDR3 is CASSVQGYNQPQHF. The CDR3 region has the DNA TGTGCCAGCAGTGTACAGGGGTACAATCAGCCCCAGCATTTT.